This TCR beta chain originates from a study of shared clonotypes between healthy human individuals. Profiled with immunoSEQ multiplex PCR; TCRdb holds only in-frame clones, not every one. This sample carries some 2,500,000 clones, 85% to 95% of them seen once, and the ten largest clones take approximately 0.41%. Input material: naive CD4+ T cells from PBMCs. The subset: CD45RA+ positively selected. This TCR was sampled from a man aged 18 to 29 in good health. Some clones in this sample may be carry-over from other donors' samples.

The CDR3 reads CASSPTHNYEQYF. For the CDR3, the DNA is TGTGCCAGCAGTCCAACCCACAACTACGAGCAGTACTTC. This chain connects TRBV7-9 to TRBJ2-7, with D uncertain. The CDR3 extends over 13 amino acids. Germline V gives CDR1 SEHNR, CDR2 FQNEAQ (reference sequence). V lost 6 bases to trimming and J lost 3 bases, with 12 bases between them.